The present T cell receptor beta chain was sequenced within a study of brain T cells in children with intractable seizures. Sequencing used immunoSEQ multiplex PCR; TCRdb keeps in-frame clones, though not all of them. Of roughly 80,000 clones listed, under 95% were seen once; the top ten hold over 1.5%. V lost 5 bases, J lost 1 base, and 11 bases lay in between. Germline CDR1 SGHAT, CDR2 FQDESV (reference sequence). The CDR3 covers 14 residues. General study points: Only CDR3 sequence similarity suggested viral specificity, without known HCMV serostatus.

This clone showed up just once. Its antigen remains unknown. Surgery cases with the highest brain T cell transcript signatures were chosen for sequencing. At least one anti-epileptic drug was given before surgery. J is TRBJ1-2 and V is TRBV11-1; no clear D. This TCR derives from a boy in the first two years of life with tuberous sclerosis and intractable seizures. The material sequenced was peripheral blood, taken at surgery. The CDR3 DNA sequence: TGTGCCAGCAGCCCCCCCGGAAGTAACTATGGCTACACCTTC. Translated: CASSPPGSNYGYTF.